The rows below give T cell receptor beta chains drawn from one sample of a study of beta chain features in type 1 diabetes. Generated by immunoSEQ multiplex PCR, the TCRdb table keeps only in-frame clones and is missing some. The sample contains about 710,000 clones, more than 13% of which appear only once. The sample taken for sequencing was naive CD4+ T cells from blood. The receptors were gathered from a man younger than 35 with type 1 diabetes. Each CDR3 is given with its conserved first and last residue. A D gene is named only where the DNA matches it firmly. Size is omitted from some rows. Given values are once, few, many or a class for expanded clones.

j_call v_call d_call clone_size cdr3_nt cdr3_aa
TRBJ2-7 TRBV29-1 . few TGCAGCGTTAGCAGGGGCCACGAGCAGTACTTC CSVSRGHEQYF
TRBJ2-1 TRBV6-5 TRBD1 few TGTGCCAGCAGTTACTCGGGACAGGGCTACAATGAGCAGTTCTTC CASSYSGQGYNEQFF
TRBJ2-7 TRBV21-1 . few TGTGCCAGCAGCAAAGTGCGGACTAGCGGGTGCTATGAGCAGTACTTC CASSKVRTSGCYEQYF
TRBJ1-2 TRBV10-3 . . TGTGCCATCAGTGGGGGCCGGGACGGAGCTAACTATGGCTACACCTTC CAISGGRDGANYGYTF
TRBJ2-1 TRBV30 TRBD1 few TGTGCCTGGAGTTGGACAGGGGAAGATGAGCAGTTCTTC CAWSWTGEDEQFF
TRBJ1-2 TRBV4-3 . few TGCGCCAGCAGCCAAGTCGAGGGGCAGCTCCCATCCTTC CASSQVEGQLPSF
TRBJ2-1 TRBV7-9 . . TGTGCCAGCAGCTTACTTAGCGCCCCTGATCGGAATGAGCAGTTCTTC CASSLLSAPDRNEQFF
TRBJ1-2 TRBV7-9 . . TGTGCCAGCAGTCCGACACTGAACTATGGCTACACCTTC CASSPTLNYGYTF
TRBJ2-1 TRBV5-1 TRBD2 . TGCGCCAGCAGCTTGGACAGGACTAGCGGGATGAATGAGCAGTTCTTC CASSLDRTSGMNEQFF
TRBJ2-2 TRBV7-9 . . TGTGCCAGCAGCTTGGCGGCCGGGGAGCTGTTTTTT CASSLAAGELFF
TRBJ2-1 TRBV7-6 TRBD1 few TGTGCCAGCAGCCGGAATCTGGACAGGCTGAATGAGCAGTTCTTC CASSRNLDRLNEQFF
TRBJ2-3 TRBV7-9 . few TGTGCCAGCCAGCGGCGAAGCACAGATACGCAGTATTTT CASQRRSTDTQYF
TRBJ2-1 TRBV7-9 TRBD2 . TGTGCCAGCAGCCCCCAGCGGGAGAAGCAGTTCTTC CASSPQREKQFF
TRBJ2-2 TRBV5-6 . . TGTGCCAGCAGCCAACGTACAGCAACCGGGGAGCTGTTTTTT CASSQRTATGELFF
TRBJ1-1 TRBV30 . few TGTGCCTGGAGTGGGGACGGGAACACTGAAGCTTTCTTT CAWSGDGNTEAFF
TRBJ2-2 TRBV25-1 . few TGTGCCAGCAGTGAATTGGGGTGGACCGGGGAGCTGTTTTTT CASSELGWTGELFF
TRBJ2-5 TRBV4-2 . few TGTGCCAGCAGCCAAGATAAGGAGGCCCCGCTCCCGCAGTACTTC CASSQDKEAPLPQYF
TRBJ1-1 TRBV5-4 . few TGTGCCAGCAGCCCGTTATTGAACACTGAAGCTTTCTTT CASSPLLNTEAFF
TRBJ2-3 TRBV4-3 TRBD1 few TGCGCCAGCAGCCAAGATCATAGGACAGGGCGCACAGATACGCAGTATTTT CASSQDHRTGRTDTQYF
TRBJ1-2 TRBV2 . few TGTGCCAGCACCTCTCAGGGCCCTAACTATGGCTACACCTTC CASTSQGPNYGYTF
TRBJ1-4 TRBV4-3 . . TGCGCCAGCAGCCAAGATATGAAGTCAACTAATGAAAAACTGTTTTTT CASSQDMKSTNEKLFF
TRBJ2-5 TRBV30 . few TGTGCCTGGAGTGTAGGGTTACAAGAGACCCAGTACTTC CAWSVGLQETQYF
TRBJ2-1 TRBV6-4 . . TGTGCCAGCAGTATACAGACTACCAGCTCCTACAATGAGCAGTTCTTC CASSIQTTSSYNEQFF
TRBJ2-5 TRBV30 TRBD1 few TGTGCCTGGAGTATCAGGACAGGGGCTGATGGGACCCAGTACTTC CAWSIRTGADGTQYF
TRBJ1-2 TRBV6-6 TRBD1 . TGTGCCAGCAGGACCACAGGGGATGGCTACACCTTC CASRTTGDGYTF
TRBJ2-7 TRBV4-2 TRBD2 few TGTGCCAGCAGCCAAGGGGCTAGCGGGGAGTACGAGCAGTACTTC CASSQGASGEYEQYF
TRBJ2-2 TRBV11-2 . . TGTGCCAGCAGCTCACGCAAAGGAGAAGAGTGGGGGGAGCTGTTTTTT CASSSRKGEEWGELFF
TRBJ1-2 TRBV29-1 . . TGCAGCGTTGCGACGGGAGCAGGGGAATATGGCTACACCTTC CSVATGAGEYGYTF
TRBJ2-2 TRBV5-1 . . TGCGCCAGCAGCTTTGTGATAGCTAAAACCGGGGAGCTGTTTTTT CASSFVIAKTGELFF
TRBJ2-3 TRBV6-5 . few TGTGCCAGCAGTTACGTCTTAGGCACAGATACGCAGTATTTT CASSYVLGTDTQYF
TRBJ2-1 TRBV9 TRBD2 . TGTGCCAGTAGCGGGACTAGCGGGATGGGTGAGCAGTTCTTC CASSGTSGMGEQFF
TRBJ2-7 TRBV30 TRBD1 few TGTGCCTGGAGCCTGACAGGGGGCGGGTACGAGCAGTACTTC CAWSLTGGGYEQYF
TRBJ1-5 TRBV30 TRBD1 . TGTGCCTGGCGGACAGGGCGTGACCAGCCCCAGCATTTT CAWRTGRDQPQHF
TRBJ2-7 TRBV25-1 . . TGTGCCAGCCAAGATTGGGGGTCAGGGGGGTCCTACGAGCAGTACTTC CASQDWGSGGSYEQYF
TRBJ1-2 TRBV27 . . TGTGCCAGTAGGGACGGGGGACCTAACTATGGCTACACCTTC CASRDGGPNYGYTF
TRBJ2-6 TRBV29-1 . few TGCAGCGTTGACATTTCCGACTCTGGGGCCAACGTCCTGACTTTC CSVDISDSGANVLTF
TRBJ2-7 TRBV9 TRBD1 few TGTGCCAGCAGCGTAGGCAGGGGGAACTACGAGCAGTACTTC CASSVGRGNYEQYF
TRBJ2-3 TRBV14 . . TGTGCCAGCAGCCAAGCTCCAACTCCCACAGATACGCAGTATTTT CASSQAPTPTDTQYF
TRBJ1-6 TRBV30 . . TGTGCCTGGTCCGGGACACCGAGCTCCTATAATTCACCCCTCCACTTT CAWSGTPSSYNSPLHF
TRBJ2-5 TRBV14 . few TGTGCCAGCAGCCAAGGCGGTCGGGGGCCCCAGTACTTC CASSQGGRGPQYF
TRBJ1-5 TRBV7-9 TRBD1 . TGTGCCAGCAGCCCAGGGGGCAGGGGGCATGGACAGCCCCAGCATTTT CASSPGGRGHGQPQHF
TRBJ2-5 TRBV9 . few TGTGCCAGCAGCGTAGGGTTTCAAGGGGAAGAGACCCAGTACTTC CASSVGFQGEETQYF
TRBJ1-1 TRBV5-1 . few TGCGCCAGCAGCCCTCGGAGGGTCGGGGACACTGAAGCTTTCTTT CASSPRRVGDTEAFF
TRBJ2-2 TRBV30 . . TGTGCCTGGAGGGACGGCGGCCCCGGGGAGCTGTTTTTT CAWRDGGPGELFF
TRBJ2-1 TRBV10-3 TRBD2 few TGTGCCATCAGTCCCATACTAGCGGCCTTGACCTACAATGAGCAGTTCTTC CAISPILAALTYNEQFF
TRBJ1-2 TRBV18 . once TGTGCCAGCTCACCAGACCCAGGGAATGGCTACACCTTC CASSPDPGNGYTF
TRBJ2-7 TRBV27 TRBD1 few TGTGCCAGCAGTTCAAATAACAGGGGCGAGCAGTACTTC CASSSNNRGEQYF
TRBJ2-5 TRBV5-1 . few TGCGCCAGCAGCTTTGGTAGGAACCAAGAGACCCAGTACTTC CASSFGRNQETQYF
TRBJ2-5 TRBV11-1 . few TGTGCCAGCAGGGACGGACTGGCGTGGACCCAGTACTTC CASRDGLAWTQYF
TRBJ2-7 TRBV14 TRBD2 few TGTGCCAGCAGCCAAGTCCGGCTAGCGGGCCGCTACGAGCAGTACTTC CASSQVRLAGRYEQYF
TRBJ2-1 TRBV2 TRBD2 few TGTGCCAGCAGTCTTGAAGGCGGGGGCTCCTACAATGAGCAGTTCTTC CASSLEGGGSYNEQFF
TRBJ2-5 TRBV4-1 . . TGCGCCAGCAGCCAAGAAGGTCCCAAAGGAGAGACCCAGTACTTC CASSQEGPKGETQYF
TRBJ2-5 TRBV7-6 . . TGTGCCAGCAGCTTACCGGGGGCGATGCGAGAGACCCAGTACTTC CASSLPGAMRETQYF
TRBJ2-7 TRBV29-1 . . TGCAGCGTTGAGATAGACTCCTACGAGCAGTACTTC CSVEIDSYEQYF
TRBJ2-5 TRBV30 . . TGTGCCTGGAGTTCCGCCCGAGCCAAGTACTTC CAWSSARAKYF